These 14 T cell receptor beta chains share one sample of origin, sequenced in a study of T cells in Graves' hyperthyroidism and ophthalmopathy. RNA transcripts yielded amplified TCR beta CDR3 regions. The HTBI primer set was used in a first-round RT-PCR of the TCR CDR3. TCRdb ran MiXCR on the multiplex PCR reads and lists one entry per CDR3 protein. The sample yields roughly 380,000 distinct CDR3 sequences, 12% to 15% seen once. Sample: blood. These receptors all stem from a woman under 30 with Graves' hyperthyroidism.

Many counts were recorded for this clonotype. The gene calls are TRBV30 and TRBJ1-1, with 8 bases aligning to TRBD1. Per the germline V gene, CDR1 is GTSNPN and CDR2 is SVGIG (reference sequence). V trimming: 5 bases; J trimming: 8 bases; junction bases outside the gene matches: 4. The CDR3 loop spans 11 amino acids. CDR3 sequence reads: CAWGDRLEAFF. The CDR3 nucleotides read TGTGCCTGGGGGGACAGGTTGGAAGCTTTCTTT.

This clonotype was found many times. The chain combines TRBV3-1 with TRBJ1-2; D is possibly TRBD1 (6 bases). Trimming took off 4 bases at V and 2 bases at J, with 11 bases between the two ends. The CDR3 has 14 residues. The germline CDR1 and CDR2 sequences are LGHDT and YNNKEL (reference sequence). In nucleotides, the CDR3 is TGTGCCAGCAGCCGGGGACACCAGAACTATGGCTACACCTTC. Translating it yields CASSRGHQNYGYTF.

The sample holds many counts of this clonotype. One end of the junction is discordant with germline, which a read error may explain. CDR3 protein: CASSLQGGGYTF. The DNA for the CDR3 is TGCGCCAGCAGCTTGCAGGGGGGCGGCTACACCTTC. V is TRBV28 and J is TRBJ1-2; 7 nucleotides align to TRBD1. The CDR3 covers 12 residues. The germline CDR1 and CDR2 sequences are MDHEN and SYDVKM.

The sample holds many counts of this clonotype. CDR3 DNA: TGTGCCTGGGCAGCGGGGCCCCAAGAGACCCAGTACTTC. Its protein product is CAWAAGPQETQYF. The genes are TRBV30 and TRBJ2-5; 7 bases fit TRBD2. CDR1 and CDR2 from the germline V gene are GTSNPN and SVGIG (reference sequence). CDR3 length equals 13 residues. The ends lost 5 bases at V and 1 base at J; junction bases unmatched: 4.

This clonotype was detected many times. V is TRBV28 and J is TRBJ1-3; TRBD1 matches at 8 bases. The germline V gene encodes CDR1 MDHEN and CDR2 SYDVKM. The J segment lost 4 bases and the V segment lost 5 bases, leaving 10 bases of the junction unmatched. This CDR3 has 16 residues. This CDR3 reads CASSAQGAVGGNTIYF. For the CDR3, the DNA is TGTGCCAGCAGTGCCCAGGGGGCGGTGGGGGGAAACACCATATATTTT.

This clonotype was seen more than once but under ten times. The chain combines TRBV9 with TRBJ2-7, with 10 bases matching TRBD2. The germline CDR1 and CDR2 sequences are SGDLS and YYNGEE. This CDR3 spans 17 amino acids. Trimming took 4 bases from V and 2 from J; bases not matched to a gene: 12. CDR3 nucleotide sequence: TGTGCCAGCAGCTCCCATCCTAGCGGGAGAGTCCCCTACGAGCAGTACTTC. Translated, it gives CASSSHPSGRVPYEQYF.

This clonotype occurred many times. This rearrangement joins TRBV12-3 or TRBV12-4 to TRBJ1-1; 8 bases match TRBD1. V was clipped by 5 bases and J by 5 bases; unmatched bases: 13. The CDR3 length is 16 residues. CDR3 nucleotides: TGTGCCAGCAGTACCGGCGCAGGGGGCACGAAGACTGAAGCTTTCTTT. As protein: CASSTGAGGTKTEAFF.

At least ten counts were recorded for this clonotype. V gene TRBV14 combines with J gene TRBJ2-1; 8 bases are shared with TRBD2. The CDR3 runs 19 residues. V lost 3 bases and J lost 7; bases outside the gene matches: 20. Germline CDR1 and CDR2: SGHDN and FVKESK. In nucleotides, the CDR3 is TGTGCCAGCAGCCAGGAGGTCCTTATCGCCAGCGGGAGAAGGAATGAGCAGTTCTTC. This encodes CASSQEVLIASGRRNEQFF. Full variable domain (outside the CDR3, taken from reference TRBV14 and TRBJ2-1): EAGVTQFPSHSVIEKGQTVTLRCDPISGHDNLYWYRRVMGKEIKFLLHFVKESKQDESGMPNNRFLAERTGGTYSTLKVQPAELEDSGVYFCASSQEVLIASGRRNEQFFGPGTRLTVL.

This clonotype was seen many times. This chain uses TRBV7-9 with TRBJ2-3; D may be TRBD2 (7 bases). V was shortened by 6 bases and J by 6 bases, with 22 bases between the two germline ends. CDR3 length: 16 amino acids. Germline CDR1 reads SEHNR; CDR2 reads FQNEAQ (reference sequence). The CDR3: CASRFSGAGVYDTQYF. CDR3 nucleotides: TGTGCCAGCAGGTTCTCGGGGGCGGGAGTGTATGATACGCAGTATTTT.

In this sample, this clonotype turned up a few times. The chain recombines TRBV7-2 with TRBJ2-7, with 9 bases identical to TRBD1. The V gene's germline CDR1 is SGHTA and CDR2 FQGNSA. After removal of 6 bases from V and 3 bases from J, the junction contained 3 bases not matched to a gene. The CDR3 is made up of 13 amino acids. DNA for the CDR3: TGTGCCAGCAGGACAGGGGGGGGCTACGAGCAGTACTTC. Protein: CASRTGGGYEQYF.

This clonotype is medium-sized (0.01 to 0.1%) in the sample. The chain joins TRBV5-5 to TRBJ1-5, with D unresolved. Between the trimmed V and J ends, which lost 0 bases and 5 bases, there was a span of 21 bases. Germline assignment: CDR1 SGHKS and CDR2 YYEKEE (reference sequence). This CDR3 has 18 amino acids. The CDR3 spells CASSLGPDPGNIDQPQHF. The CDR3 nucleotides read TGTGCCAGCAGCTTGGGGCCAGACCCAGGCAATATCGATCAGCCCCAGCATTTT. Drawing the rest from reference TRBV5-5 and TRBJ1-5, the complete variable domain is DAGVTQSPTHLIKTRGQQVTLRCSPISGHKSVSWYQQVLGQGPQFIFQYYEKEERGRGNFPDRFSARQFPNYSSELNVNALLLGDSALYLCASSLGPDPGNIDQPQHFGDGTRLSIL.

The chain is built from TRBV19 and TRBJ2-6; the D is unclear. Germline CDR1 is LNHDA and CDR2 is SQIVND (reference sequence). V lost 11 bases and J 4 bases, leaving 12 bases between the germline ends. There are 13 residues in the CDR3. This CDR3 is CASSPRGANVLTF. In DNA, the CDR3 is TGTGCCTCCTCCCCGAGGGGGGCCAACGTCCTGACTTTC.

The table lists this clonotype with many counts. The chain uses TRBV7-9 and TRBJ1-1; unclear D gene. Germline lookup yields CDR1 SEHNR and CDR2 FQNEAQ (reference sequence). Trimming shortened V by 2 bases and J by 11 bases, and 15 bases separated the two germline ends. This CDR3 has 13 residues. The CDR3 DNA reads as TGTGCCAGCAGCTTAAATCGGCAAAGCGACGCTTTCTTT. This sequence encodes CASSLNRQSDAFF.

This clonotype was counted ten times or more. For the CDR3, the DNA is TGTGCCAGCAGCTTATCAACAGCCTACGAGCAGTACTTC. This sequence encodes CASSLSTAYEQYF. V gene TRBV7-2 combines with J gene TRBJ2-7; D call uncertain. CDR1 and CDR2 (germline): SGHTA, FQGNSA. The CDR3 runs 13 residues. V lost 2 bases and J lost 2, with 7 bases in between. Full variable domain (missing parts from reference TRBV7-2 and TRBJ2-7): GAGVSQSPSNKVTEKGKDVELRCDPISGHTALYWYRQSLGQGLEFLIYFQGNSAPDKSGLPSDRFSAERTGGSVSTLTIQRTQQEDSAVYLCASSLSTAYEQYFGPGTRLTVT.